This TCR beta chain comes out of a study of vaccination and CD4 T cells after COVID-19. On the study more broadly: Investigators took post-vaccine samples a median about 65 days after dose two, within a range of 14 to 241. Controls used CEFX viral epitopes (positive), HIV-1 Nef peptides (negative), or no peptide.

This clonotype was counted between two and nine times. Its antigen is not known. The Oncomine TCR Beta short-read assay sequenced DNA from cultured CD4+ T cells. One entry per CDR3 protein, called by TCRdb with MiXCR from the PCR reads. The sample has 20,000 or so distinct CDR3 sequences, roughly 50% seen once. The length of the CDR3 is 13 residues. Trimming took 6 bases from V and 5 from J; bases not matched to a gene: 6. The germline V gene encodes CDR1 DFQATT and CDR2 SNEGSKA (reference sequence). Treatment reported: approximately nine-day PBMC culture with coronavirus spike peptide pools or control peptides (ViraFEST assay). For ViraFEST, peptide pools expanded antigen-specific T cells, after which the TCRs were sequenced.

The gene calls are TRBV20-1 and TRBJ1-1; 10 bases match TRBD1. The TCR sequence derives from a human donor who had recovered from COVID-19. Here the sequenced sample was CD4+ T cells from blood, cultured in vitro, taken after SARS-CoV-2 vaccination. This CDR3 is CSARDRGWTEAFF. The CDR3 DNA reads as TGCAGTGCACGGGACAGGGGTTGGACTGAAGCTTTCTTT.